This paragraph covers one T cell receptor beta chain sequence. Its specificity is unknown. A much bigger clone sits one base away, suggesting this may be a read error. This sample is drawn from a study of blood T cells in healthy people across ages. CDR3 length: 16 residues. Germline CDR1 SGHVS, CDR2 FQNEAQ. Trimming cost V 1 base and J 11 bases, with 23 bases left between them. General observations from the study: The unknown donor CMV status may have confounded expanded clonotype changes. Across the age range, TCR beta diversity per million T cells fell in a roughly linear way.

Next came a second PCR, run for roughly 7 to 12 cycles, which used a sample-barcoded 5' primer along with a J-beta primer mix. Every single cDNA molecule received a tag from a template-switch adaptor with 12 random nucleotides. Sequencing of every sample gave 3 million or more CDR3-containing paired-end reads. TCRdb re-derived calls from the 5' RACE reads in MiXCR, one entry per CDR3 protein. Counted here are approximately 700,000 distinct CDR3 sequences, around 32% occurring once; the ten biggest clones make up 15%. The chain employs TRBV7-8 and TRBJ2-5, with D possibly matching TRBD1 (5 bases). The receptor's source is a woman aged 80 or over in good health. Sequencing was performed on blood. The CDR3 loop reads CASSLEDTGNYNEQYF. The CDR3 DNA is TGTGCCAGCAGCTTAGAGGACACGGGCAACTACAATGAGCAGTACTTC.